This T cell receptor beta chain was recovered during a study of blood T cells in healthy people across ages (dated by TCRdb to 2013 to 2016). Study-level background: In model experiments, template switching captured roughly one uniquely barcoded TCR beta cDNA molecule for every two T cells. The study measured age-related changes in TCR beta repertoire diversity using deep sequencing normalized with unique cDNA molecular identifiers. Four age groups were formed from the donors: young (average approximately 17 years), middle-aged (around 41), aged (roughly 56) and long-lived (about 80). To avoid experimental bias, donors of different ages were distributed randomly across sequencing lanes. Using the same blood draw, the study looked at two additional independent replicas of 1 million unique cDNA reads for two donors, one aged 18 to 30 and the other aged 80 or older. Broader findings and caveats from the paper: Estimates of total diversity from one million sequenced T cells were regarded as lower bounds and underestimates. Observed TCR beta diversity per million T cells fell roughly linearly with age, and a significant reduction was already apparent by age around 39. Conclusive comparison of naive and antigen-experienced compartments was prevented by the profiling of bulk unsorted PBMCs. Compared with the aged group, the long-lived group had more naive CD4+ T cells, fewer expanded clones and increased TCR diversity, a pattern suggesting age selection. The CMV infection status of donors was not known, potentially confounding age-related changes in expanded clonotypes. The percentage of naive T cells measured by flow cytometry correlated strongly with observed TCR beta diversity.

Note on this clonotype: What this receptor recognizes is not known. The record has no base qualities; no much larger clone is one base away.

The library was obtained by 5' RACE. Sequencing relied on an Illumina HiSeq 2500. A second roughly 6 to 11 cycle PCR used a sample-barcoded 5' primer and a J-beta primer mix. A template-switch 5' adaptor carrying 12 random nucleotides introduced a unique molecular identifier onto each TCR beta cDNA molecule. At least 3 million CDR3-containing paired-end reads were obtained from each sample. All of the RNA was converted into first-strand cDNA using the Mint cDNA synthesis kit, with a TRBC-specific oligonucleotide serving as the primer. Following uracil-DNA glycosylase treatment, a first 18-cycle PCR with universal primers M1SS and BC2_uni_R was performed on all cDNA. In the paper's pipeline: Normalization of each sample was performed by random selection of 1 million high-quality reads, each carrying a distinct molecular identifier. Instead of being binned into consensus sequences, reads that shared molecular identifiers were thrown out. CDR3 identification, clonotype clustering and error correction used MiTCR with a Q25 quality threshold and the strictest error-elimination algorithm. A nonparametric unseen species model with Euler transformation was used to estimate lower-bound total TCR beta diversity. TCRdb reprocessing: public reads trimmed at Q25 with fastp, clones called with MiXCR, in-frame beta chains kept. Duplicate CDR3 protein sequences are folded into a single record with the most common DNA and genes. In this record, the V and J calls reflect TCRdb's handling and not the investigators' own analysis. In all, the sample holds about 1.4 million distinct CDR3 sequences, and 59% of those were seen once. The ten largest clones represent over 5.5% of the sample.

Taken from cysteine to phenylalanine, the CDR3 has 14 residues. Only the CDR3 region is kept as DNA, spanning 42 bases read in frame from base 1. Trimming removed 7 bases from V and 10 bases from J, leaving 20 bases between the germline ends. Via the germline V gene, CDR1 is SGHDN and CDR2 FVKESK. Systemically healthy Caucasian individuals from Russia, some 38 in total and aged roughly 6 to 100 years, were included as donors. Each donor gave 8.5 to 10 milliliters of peripheral blood, collected into EDTA-treated Vacutainer tubes. PBMCs were isolated by Ficoll-Paque density-gradient centrifugation, with at least 6 million obtained per sample. Trizol reagent was used to extract total RNA from the PBMCs, yielding at least 5 micrograms per sample. The percentages of naive CD45RAhigh/CD27high T cells were determined by flow cytometry on a PBMC aliquot from every donor.

This TCR came from a man between 18 and 29 years old in good health. Input material: blood. The chain is assembled from TRBV14 and TRBJ2-1; TRBD1 might be the D gene, on 5 matching bases. The CDR3 protein: CASTSSDQGYEQFF. The bases are TGTGCCAGCACCTCGAGTGACCAGGGCTACGAGCAGTTCTTC.